These 8 T cell receptor beta chains originate from one sample sequenced in a study of T cell responses to AZD1222 COVID-19 vaccine. Libraries were prepared by immunoSEQ multiplex PCR; TCRdb keeps only in-frame clonotypes and omits some of them. The profile shows approximately 170,000 clones, 70% to 90% of them singletons. This sample comprised peripheral blood, obtained 28 days after the second AZD1222 dose. These receptors originate from an adult who received the AZD1222 COVID-19 vaccine.

The J gene is TRBJ1-2, the V gene TRBV4-3; tentatively, D is TRBD1 (5 bases). CDR3 size: 16 residues. Germline CDR1 and CDR2: LGHNA and YSLEER. The V end was cut by 0 bases, the J end by 3 bases, with 14 bases between. CDR3 in amino acids: CASSQDRSGTYYGYTF. CDR3 nucleotide sequence: TGCGCCAGCAGCCAAGATCGCTCCGGGACGTACTATGGCTACACCTTC.

This rearrangement joins TRBV4-2 to TRBJ1-2, with 8 nucleotides matching TRBD1. Unmatched junction bases numbered 7, after V lost 3 bases and J lost 1 base. Germline CDR1 is LGHNA and CDR2 is YNFKEQ. The CDR3 totals 16 residues. For the CDR3, the DNA is TGTGCCAGCAGCCAGGACAGACAGGGGAATAACTATGGCTACACCTTC. It translates to CASSQDRQGNNYGYTF.

The chain uses TRBV6-1 and TRBJ2-5; D may be TRBD1 (5 bases). V lost 2 bases and J 1 base, leaving 8 bases between the germline ends. Germline lookup yields CDR1 MNHNS and CDR2 SASEGT. The CDR3 sequence is 14 residues long. CDR3 region: CASSERQIQETQYF. In DNA, the CDR3 is TGTGCCAGCAGTGAAAGACAGATCCAAGAGACCCAGTACTTC.

This chain connects TRBV29-1 to TRBJ2-2, with D hard to call. CDR1 is SQVTM and CDR2 is ANQGSEA in the germline V gene. The CDR3 is 12 amino acids. V lost 6 bases to trimming and J lost 1 base, with 6 bases between them. CDR3 region: CSVLMNTGELFF. The CDR3 DNA reads TGCAGCGTGCTCATGAACACCGGGGAGCTGTTTTTT.

V is TRBV7-9 and J is TRBJ1-1; D gene unclear. From germline, CDR1 is SEHNR and CDR2 FQNEAQ (reference sequence). The CDR3 totals 16 residues. Trimming removed 5 bases from V and 1 base from J, with 17 bases in between. DNA for the CDR3: TGTGCCAGCAGCCCTACCTACCGGGCCCCGAACACTGAAGCTTTCTTT. Its translation is CASSPTYRAPNTEAFF.

The chain combines TRBV7-9 with TRBJ1-1; TRBD1 is a possible D gene (5 bases). V dropped 5 bases and J dropped 7 bases, with 8 bases sitting between them. Germline V CDR1 and CDR2: SEHNR, FQNEAQ (reference sequence). This CDR3 spans 11 amino acids. The CDR3: CASSDSVEAFF. CDR3 nucleotide sequence: TGTGCCAGCAGCGACAGTGTTGAAGCTTTCTTT. The full variable domain, with the rest looked up from reference TRBV7-9 and TRBJ1-1, is DTGVSQNPRHKITKRGQNVTFRCDPISEHNRLYWYRQTLGQGPEFLTYFQNEAQLEKSRLLSDRFSAERPKGSFSTLEIQRTEQGDSAMYLCASSDSVEAFFGQGTRLTVV.

The chain has TRBV6-5 and TRBJ2-7; 10 bases match TRBD1. The germline CDR1 and CDR2 sequences are MNHEY and SVGAGI. This CDR3 spans 14 amino acids. V gave up 6 bases and J gave up 2 bases; unmatched junction bases: 4. CDR3 in DNA: TGTGCCAGCAGACGAGGGACAGGGGCCTACGAGCAGTACTTC. It yields the protein CASRRGTGAYEQYF.

The chain couples TRBV2 to TRBJ2-3; TRBD2 aligns across 7 bases. Germline CDR1 is SNHLY and CDR2 is FYNNEI. The CDR3 is made up of 18 amino acids. J lost 4 bases, V lost 3 bases, and 16 bases had no gene match. The CDR3 sequence is CASSDSVVRASGPDTQYF. CDR3 nucleotides: TGTGCCAGCAGTGATTCTGTGGTAAGGGCTAGCGGCCCAGATACGCAGTATTTT. Drawing the rest from reference TRBV2 and TRBJ2-3, the complete variable domain is EPEVTQTPSHQVTQMGQEVILRCVPISNHLYFYWYRQILGQKVEFLVSFYNNEISEKSEIFDDQFSVERPDGSNFTLKIRSTKLEDSAMYFCASSDSVVRASGPDTQYFGPGTRLTVL.